The next 21 T cell receptor beta chains were all read from a single sample in a study of blood T cell repertoires in COVID-19. Profiling relied on immunoSEQ multiplex PCR, and the TCRdb table lists in-frame clones only, not all of them. The top ten clones hold 1.9% of a sample with roughly 240,000 clones, approximately 82% of them seen once. Sequenced material: peripheral blood. These TCRs come from a woman aged 80 or over with acute or convalescent COVID-19.

This clone occurred once. The chain employs TRBV3-1 (or the pseudogene TRBV3-2) and TRBJ2-5; TRBD2 matches at 8 bases. The trim removed 1 base at V and 1 base at J, leaving 2 bases unmatched. Germline V gene data show CDR1 as LGHDT and CDR2 as YNNKEL (reference sequence). The CDR3 runs to 15 residues. CDR3 sequence reads: CASSQGLAPQETQYF. The CDR3 DNA is TGTGCCAGCAGCCAAGGACTAGCGCCCCAAGAGACCCAGTACTTC.

This clone occurred a few times. V is TRBV20-1 and J is TRBJ2-5, with a possible D match to TRBD2 (6 bases). The CDR3 is made up of 14 amino acids. V shed 6 bases and J shed 1 base, with 15 bases lying between them. Per germline, CDR1 DFQATT and CDR2 SNEGSKA (reference sequence). The CDR3: CSASPGDSQETQYF. CDR3 DNA: TGCAGTGCGAGTCCCGGGGACTCCCAAGAGACCCAGTACTTC.

The J gene is TRBJ2-2, the V gene TRBV28; 12 positions match TRBD2. Germline CDR1 and CDR2: MDHEN and SYDVKM. V lost 6 bases and J lost 10; bases outside the gene matches: 6. The CDR3 is 14 residues long. The CDR3 nucleotides are TGTGCCAGCAGAAGGACTAGCGGGGCGCAGGAGCTGTTTTTT. Protein: CASRRTSGAQELFF.

The rearrangement links TRBV15 to TRBJ1-4; D is unclear. CDR3 length: 14 residues. The V gene lost 0 bases and the J gene lost 1 base, with 3 bases spanning the gap. Germline loops: CDR1 LNHNV, CDR2 YYDKDF (reference sequence). CDR3 loop: CATSRDLTNEKLFF. DNA for the CDR3: TGTGCCACCAGCAGAGATCTAACTAATGAAAAACTGTTTTTT.

This chain joins TRBV7-9 and TRBJ1-3; D remains unclear. The CDR3 loop spans 13 amino acids. V was cut by 2 bases and J by 3 bases, with 5 bases left in between. Germline V gene lookup returns CDR1 SEHNR and CDR2 FQNEAQ (reference sequence). CDR3 sequence: CASSLFFGNTIYF. The CDR3 DNA is TGTGCCAGCAGCTTATTCTTTGGAAACACCATATATTTT.

This clone was detected only a few times. This chain uses TRBV2 with TRBJ1-1; D is possibly TRBD1 (5 bases). The germline CDR1 and CDR2 sequences are SNHLY and FYNNEI. V lost 4 bases, J lost 4 bases, and 10 bases lay in between. CDR3 length equals 13 residues. CDR3 bases: TGTGCCAGCAGTGGGGAGGGGACCACTGAAGCTTTCTTT. It is translated as CASSGEGTTEAFF. Drawing the rest from reference TRBV2 and TRBJ1-1, the complete variable domain is EPEVTQTPSHQVTQMGQEVILRCVPISNHLYFYWYRQILGQKVEFLVSFYNNEISEKSEIFDDQFSVERPDGSNFTLKIRSTKLEDSAMYFCASSGEGTTEAFFGQGTRLTVV.

This clone occurred a few times. The J gene is TRBJ1-5, the V gene TRBV6-6; TRBD1 might be the D (6 bases). This CDR3 has 16 amino acids. Trimming stripped 7 bases from V and 10 bases from J, with 26 bases between. CDR1 MNHNY and CDR2 SVGAGI come from the germline V gene (reference sequence). This chain's CDR3 is CASTKSGGAQRNPQHF. CDR3 sequence (DNA): TGTGCCAGCACCAAAAGTGGGGGGGCCCAAAGAAATCCCCAGCATTTT.

The chain has TRBV4-1 and TRBJ1-5, with TRBD1 identical over 7 bases. Germline V lookup: CDR1 MGHRA, CDR2 YSYEKL. CDR3 size: 17 residues. After removal of 4 bases from V and 0 bases from J, the junction contained 9 bases not matched to a gene. CDR3 bases: TGCGCCAGCAGCCCATTTGGACAGGAGTATAGCAATCAGCCCCAGCATTTT. Translating gives CASSPFGQEYSNQPQHF.

J is TRBJ2-4 and V is TRBV28; D gene ambiguous. CDR1 and CDR2 (germline): MDHEN, SYDVKM. V gave up 7 bases and J gave up 4 bases, with 14 bases separating them. The CDR3 loop spans 14 amino acids. CDR3 protein: CASTSPPVKNIQYF. CDR3 nucleotide sequence: TGTGCCAGCACCTCTCCGCCAGTAAAAAACATTCAGTACTTC. Filled out from reference TRBV28 and TRBJ2-4, the complete variable domain reads DVKVTQSSRYLVKRTGEKVFLECVQDMDHENMFWYRQDPGLGLRLIYFSYDVKMKEKGDIPEGYSVSREKKERFSLILESASTNQTSMYLCASTSPPVKNIQYFGAGTRLSVL.

The rearrangement joins TRBV9 to TRBJ2-5, with D possibly TRBD1 on 5 matching bases. Trimming pared 7 bases from V and 3 bases from J, leaving 16 bases between. CDR1 is SGDLS and CDR2 is YYNGEE in the germline V gene. The CDR3 covers 14 residues. Written as DNA, the CDR3 is TGTGCCAGCTCCCTGGGGCAGTTAAAAGAGACCCAGTACTTC. Encoded protein: CASSLGQLKETQYF. Using reference TRBV9 and TRBJ2-5 for the parts outside the CDR3, the full variable domain is DSGVTQTPKHLITATGQRVTLRCSPRSGDLSVYWYQQSLDQGLQFLIQYYNGEERAKGNILERFSAQQFPDLHSELNLSSLELGDSALYFCASSLGQLKETQYFGPGTRLLVL.

V gene TRBV7-2 combines with J gene TRBJ2-1; 8 bases agree with TRBD2. From germline, CDR1 is SGHTA and CDR2 FQGNSA. This CDR3 has 15 amino acids. V trimming: 2 bases; J trimming: 9 bases; junction bases outside the gene matches: 9. CDR3 nucleotides: TGTGCCAGCAGCTTAAGTAGCGGGGTTAGATCTGAGCAGTTCTTC. Amino acids: CASSLSSGVRSEQFF. Full variable domain (rest looked up from reference TRBV7-2 and TRBJ2-1): GAGVSQSPSNKVTEKGKDVELRCDPISGHTALYWYRQSLGQGLEFLIYFQGNSAPDKSGLPSDRFSAERTGGSVSTLTIQRTQQEDSAVYLCASSLSSGVRSEQFFGPGTRLTVL.

The chain carries TRBV9 and TRBJ2-7; 12 positions agree with TRBD2. Trimming took 1 base from V and 2 from J; bases not matched to a gene: 4. Looked up from germline, CDR1 is SGDLS and CDR2 is YYNGEE. The CDR3 runs 16 residues. CDR3 sequence: CASSVNLAGGTYEQYF. The CDR3 DNA reads as TGTGCCAGCAGCGTAAATCTAGCGGGGGGGACCTACGAGCAGTACTTC.

The chain couples TRBV6-5 to TRBJ2-7; no definite D call. The germline V gene encodes CDR1 MNHEY and CDR2 SVGAGI. Trimming shortened V by 4 bases and J by 4 bases, and 17 bases separated the two germline ends. This CDR3 is 15 amino acids long. The CDR3 sequence is CASSSAEPAWYEQYF. The DNA of the CDR3 is TGTGCCAGCAGTTCGGCGGAACCTGCGTGGTACGAGCAGTACTTC.

The chain employs TRBV7-9 and TRBJ2-1; 9 bases align to TRBD2. CDR1 and CDR2 from the germline V gene are SEHNR and FQNEAQ (reference sequence). CDR3 size: 15 residues. Losses at the gene ends were 0 bases for V and 9 bases for J; bases not matched to a gene: 6. CDR3 sequence reads: CASSLAGGGVTEQFF. CDR3 coding DNA: TGTGCCAGCAGCTTAGCAGGCGGGGGGGTGACTGAGCAGTTCTTC.

DNA for the CDR3: TGTGCCAGCAGTGAGGAGTGGGGGGTCACTGAAGCTTTCTTT. Its translation: CASSEEWGVTEAFF. The gene calls are TRBV2 and TRBJ1-1; TRBD1 might be the D (5 bases). The CDR3 extends over 14 amino acids. V gave up 3 bases and J gave up 4 bases, with 12 bases separating them. CDR1 SNHLY and CDR2 FYNNEI come from the germline V gene.

The chain carries TRBV4-2 and TRBJ2-7, with D perhaps matching TRBD1 (7 bases). Germline-derived CDR1 and CDR2 are LGHNA and YNFKEQ. The CDR3 sequence is 16 residues long. Between the trimmed V and J ends, which lost 1 base and 6 bases, there was a span of 19 bases. The CDR3 reads CASSQVGGDRAAEQYF. CDR3 DNA sequence: TGTGCCAGCAGCCAAGTGGGGGGCGACAGGGCGGCCGAGCAGTACTTC.

This clone occurred once. The gene calls are TRBV2 and TRBJ2-7, with a weak D call TRBD2 (5 bases). With 2 bases removed from V and 0 bases from J, the gap between germline ends came to 11 bases. The CDR3 spans 15 residues. The germline CDR1 and CDR2 sequences are SNHLY and FYNNEI. The CDR3 DNA sequence: TGTGCCAGCAGTGAACAGCGGCAGACCTCCTACGAGCAGTACTTC. This gives the protein CASSEQRQTSYEQYF.

This clone was counted only a few times. V is TRBV4-2 and J is TRBJ1-1, with D perhaps TRBD1 (5 bases). CDR3 length: 16 residues. CDR1 LGHNA and CDR2 YNFKEQ come from the germline V gene. The ends were cut back, 0 bases at V and 1 base at J, with 12 bases in the middle. Here the CDR3 reads CASSQDQGAPNTEAFF. The DNA of the CDR3 is TGTGCCAGCAGCCAAGACCAAGGGGCCCCGAACACTGAAGCTTTCTTT.

The V call is TRBV19, the J call TRBJ1-1, with 12 bases matching TRBD1. CDR3 length: 15 amino acids. V dropped 5 bases and J dropped 3; count of bases not matched to a gene: 4. The germline V gene encodes CDR1 LNHDA and CDR2 SQIVND (reference sequence). The CDR3 sequence: CASSHGTGGYTEAFF. CDR3 nucleotides: TGTGCCAGTAGTCACGGGACAGGGGGCTACACTGAAGCTTTCTTT. The full variable domain, rest sourced from reference TRBV19 and TRBJ1-1, is DGGITQSPKYLFRKEGQNVTLSCEQNLNHDAMYWYRQDPGQGLRLIYYSQIVNDFQKGDIAEGYSVSREKKESFPLTVTSAQKNPTAFYLCASSHGTGGYTEAFFGQGTRLTVV.

The chain recombines TRBV7-3 with TRBJ2-3; 8 bases match TRBD2. The ends lost 2 bases at V and 0 bases at J; junction bases unmatched: 13. Germline CDR1 is SGHTA and CDR2 is FQGTGA. The CDR3 spans 19 residues. The CDR3 DNA follows: TGTGCCAGCAGCTTATCCCAAGGCCTAGCGGGCCTAAGCACAGATACGCAGTATTTT. It translates to CASSLSQGLAGLSTDTQYF.

V is TRBV7-2 and J is TRBJ2-7; D ambiguous. V was trimmed by 2 bases and J by 0 bases, leaving 11 bases between them. This CDR3 is built from 15 residues. Per the germline V gene, CDR1 is SGHTA and CDR2 is FQGNSA. CDR3 nucleotides: TGTGCCAGCAGCTTATTGCCTTTGAGCTCCTACGAGCAGTACTTC. Protein product: CASSLLPLSSYEQYF.